This entry describes one TCR beta chain. It lacks a known antigen. Nothing much larger sits one base from this clone, and base qualities are not available. This specimen belongs to a study of T cell responses to AZD1222 COVID-19 vaccine (dated by TCRdb to the early 2020s). General notes on the study: Because spike-specific TCR depth and breadth did not differ between the two schedules, AZD1222 recipients who got a second dose at roughly 4 weeks were pooled with those who got a second dose at roughly 12 weeks. Trial participants were enrolled by age into subgroups of 18-55, 56-69 and 70-plus years, and around 150, 29 and 61 TCR-sequenced participants, respectively, were included in these subgroups. TCR sequencing covered 233 trial participants: 207 given two doses of AZD1222 and approximately 25 given two doses of MenACWY control vaccine. The full study reports these points: Conclusions about previously exposed vaccinees are limited, since just five or six AZD1222 recipients were seropositive for SARS-CoV-2 at baseline. No day 14 peak-response samples were available, so repertoires were characterized only after the peak T cell response. After two AZD1222 doses, spike-specific TCR breadth and depth were significantly higher than at day 0 and than in MenACWY recipients. Reportedly, close to half of the unique spike-specific TCRs recognized epitopes lying outside the regions that are mutated in the B.1.351 and B.1.1.7 variants. Most participants were white British and females outnumbered males, and the authors suggested that clonal diversity may have been underestimated. The vaccine-associated CD4 TCRs covered the entire spike protein, and the dominant responses fell in regions 160-218 and 743-854. In the small 56-69-year group, the increase in depth fell short of significance, most likely because of low power.

Interpreted using the paper, the time point label stands for: baseline before first vaccination. The vaccinee samples were drawn from two UK trials, COV001 and COV002, one of which was a single-blind randomized controlled phase 2/3 trial testing AZD1222 (ChAdOx1 nCoV-19) in healthy adults. Trial participant PBMC samples were collected at day 0 and day 28 after the second dose for TCRbeta chain sequencing. The CDR3 regions of human TCRbeta chains were subjected to immunosequencing. The original pipeline was this. Repertoire TCRs were matched against a reference library of SARS-CoV-2-specific TCRs generated with the MIRA antigen-specificity platform. Breadth meant the fraction of unique TCRs that were SARS-CoV-2-associated, whereas depth meant the fraction of total T cells that were SARS-CoV-2-associated. Using the MIRA data, each spike-specific TCR was assigned both to the spike region to which the TCR was reactive and to a CD4 or CD8 class. Log10-transformed breadth and depth values were compared by one-way ANOVA with Sidak's multiple comparisons tests. TCRdb carries this immuneACCESS record with in-frame sequences only. Its versions omit some clonotypes, under half of them owing to an unresolved V gene in the studies checked, with the rest unexplained. The V and J calls and clone size were taken over from that table, and D and trimming were inferred from the DNA. For this sample the table gives 200,000 to 300,000 clones, of which approximately 95% were detected only once. 0.55% of the sample is taken by the ten largest.

The CDR3 sequence holds 13 residues, the cysteine and phenylalanine included. Just CDR3 DNA is preserved here, 39 bases in frame from base 1. Based on the germline V gene (reference sequence), the CDR1 and CDR2 sequences are SGHNT and YYREEE. V is pared back by 4 bases and J by 1 base, with 8 bases lying between the germline termini. Material: peripheral blood, obtained on day 0 of AZD1222 vaccination. The clonotype was recovered from an adult in good health. This receptor chain uses TRBV5-4 and TRBJ1-1; the D gene is unclear. The nucleotide sequence reads as follows: TGTGCCAGCAGCCCAGCAGCGAACACTGAAGCTTTCTTT. Its protein is CASSPAANTEAFF.